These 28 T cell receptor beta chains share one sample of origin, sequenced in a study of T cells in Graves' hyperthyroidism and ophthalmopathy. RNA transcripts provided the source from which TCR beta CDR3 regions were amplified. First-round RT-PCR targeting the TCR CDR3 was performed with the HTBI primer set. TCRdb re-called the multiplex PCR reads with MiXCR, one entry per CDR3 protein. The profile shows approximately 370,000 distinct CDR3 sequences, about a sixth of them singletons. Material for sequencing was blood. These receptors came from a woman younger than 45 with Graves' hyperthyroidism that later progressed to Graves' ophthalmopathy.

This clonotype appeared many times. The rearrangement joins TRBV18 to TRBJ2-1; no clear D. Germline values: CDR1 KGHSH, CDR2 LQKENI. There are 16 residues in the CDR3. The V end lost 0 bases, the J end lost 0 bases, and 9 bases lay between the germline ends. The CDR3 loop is CASSPPFAASYNEQFF. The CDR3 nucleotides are TGTGCCAGCTCACCACCGTTCGCGGCCTCCTACAATGAGCAGTTCTTC.

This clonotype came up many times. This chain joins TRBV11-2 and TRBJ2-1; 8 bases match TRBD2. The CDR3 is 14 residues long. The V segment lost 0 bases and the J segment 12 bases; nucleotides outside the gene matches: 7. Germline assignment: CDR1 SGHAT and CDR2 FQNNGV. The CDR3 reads CASSLDHRGGMQFF. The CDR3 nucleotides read TGTGCCAGCAGCTTAGATCATCGGGGGGGAATGCAGTTCTTC.

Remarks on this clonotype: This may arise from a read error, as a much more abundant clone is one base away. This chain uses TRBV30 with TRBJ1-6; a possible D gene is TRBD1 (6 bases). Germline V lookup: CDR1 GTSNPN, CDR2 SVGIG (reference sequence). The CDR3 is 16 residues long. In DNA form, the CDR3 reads TGTGCCTGGTCTTGGTTGAGGACAGCGTATAGTTCACCCCTCCACTTT. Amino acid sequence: CAWSWLRTAYSSPLHF.

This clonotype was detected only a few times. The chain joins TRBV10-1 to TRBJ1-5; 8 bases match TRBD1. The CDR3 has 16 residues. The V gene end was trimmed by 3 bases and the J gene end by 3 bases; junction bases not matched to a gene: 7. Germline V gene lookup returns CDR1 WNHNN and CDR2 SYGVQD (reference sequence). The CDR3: CASSDSGTGTNQPQHF. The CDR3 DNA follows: TGCGCCAGCAGTGATAGTGGGACAGGTACCAATCAGCCCCAGCATTTT.

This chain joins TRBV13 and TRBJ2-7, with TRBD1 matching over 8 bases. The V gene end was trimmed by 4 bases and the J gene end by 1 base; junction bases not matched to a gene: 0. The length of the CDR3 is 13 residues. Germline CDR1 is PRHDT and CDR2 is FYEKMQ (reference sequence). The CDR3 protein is CASSWTGSYEQYF. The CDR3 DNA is TGTGCCAGCAGCTGGACAGGGTCCTACGAGCAGTACTTC. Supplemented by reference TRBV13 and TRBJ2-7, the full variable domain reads AAGVIQSPRHLIKEKRETATLKCYPIPRHDTVYWYQQGPGQDPQFLISFYEKMQSDKGSIPDRFSAQQFSDYHSELNMSSLELGDSALYFCASSWTGSYEQYFGPGTRLTVT.

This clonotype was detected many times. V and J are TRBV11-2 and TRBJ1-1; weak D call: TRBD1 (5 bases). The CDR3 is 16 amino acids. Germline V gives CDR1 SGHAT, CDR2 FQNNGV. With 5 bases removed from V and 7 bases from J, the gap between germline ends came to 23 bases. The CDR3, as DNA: TGTGCCAGCAGCCACGACCGGACAAGAACACAACTTGAAGCTTTCTTT. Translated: CASSHDRTRTQLEAFF.

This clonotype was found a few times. The DNA for the CDR3 is TGTGCCAGCAGCTTACTTCGTCAGGGAGGCGGAGAGCAGTACTTC. Translated: CASSLLRQGGGEQYF. The chain uses TRBV7-9 and TRBJ2-7; D is perhaps TRBD2 (6 bases). The CDR3 is 15 residues long. The germline V gene has CDR1 SEHNR and CDR2 FQNEAQ (reference sequence). The V end lost 2 bases, the J end lost 7 bases, and 18 bases lay between the germline ends.

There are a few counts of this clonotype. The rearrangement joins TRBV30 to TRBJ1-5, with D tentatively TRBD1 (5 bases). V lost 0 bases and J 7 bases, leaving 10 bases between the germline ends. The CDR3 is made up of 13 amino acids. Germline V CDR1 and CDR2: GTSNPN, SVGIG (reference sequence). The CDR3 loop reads CAWSVGGSQPQHF. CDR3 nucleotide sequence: TGTGCCTGGAGTGTCGGGGGATCCCAGCCCCAGCATTTT.

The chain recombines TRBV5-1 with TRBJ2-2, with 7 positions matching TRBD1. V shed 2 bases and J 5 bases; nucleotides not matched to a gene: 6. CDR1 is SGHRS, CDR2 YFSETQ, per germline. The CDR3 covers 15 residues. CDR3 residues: CASSLNRGGTGELFF. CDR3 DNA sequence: TGCGCCAGCAGCTTAAACAGGGGTGGAACCGGGGAGCTGTTTTTT.

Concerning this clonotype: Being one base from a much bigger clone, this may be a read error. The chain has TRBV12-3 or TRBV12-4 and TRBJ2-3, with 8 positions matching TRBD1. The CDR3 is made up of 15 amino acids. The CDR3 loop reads CTSSLLTTGADTQYF. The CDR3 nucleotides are TGTACCAGCAGTCTACTCACGACAGGGGCAGATACGCAGTATTTT.

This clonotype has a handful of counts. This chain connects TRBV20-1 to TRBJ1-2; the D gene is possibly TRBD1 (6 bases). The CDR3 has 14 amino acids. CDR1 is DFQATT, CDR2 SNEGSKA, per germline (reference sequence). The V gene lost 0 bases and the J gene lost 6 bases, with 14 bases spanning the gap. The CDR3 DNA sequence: TGCAGTGCTAGAGAATACAGGGCTTCTGATGGCTACACCTTC. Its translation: CSAREYRASDGYTF.

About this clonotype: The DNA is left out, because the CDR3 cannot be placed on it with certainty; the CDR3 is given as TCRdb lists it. The CDR3 sequence: CASSQDLFGAGNTEAFF. V is TRBV14 and J is TRBJ1-1; the table's D call TRBD1 went unverified against the DNA. Counting both end residues, the CDR3 totals 17 amino acids. From germline, CDR1 is SGHDN and CDR2 FVKESK.

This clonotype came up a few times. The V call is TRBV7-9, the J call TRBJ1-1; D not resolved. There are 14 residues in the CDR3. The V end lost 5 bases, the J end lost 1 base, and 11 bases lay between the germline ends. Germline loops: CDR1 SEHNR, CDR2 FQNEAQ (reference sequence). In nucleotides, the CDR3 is TGTGCCAGCAGCAACACCCGGGGGAACACTGAAGCTTTCTTT. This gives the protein CASSNTRGNTEAFF.

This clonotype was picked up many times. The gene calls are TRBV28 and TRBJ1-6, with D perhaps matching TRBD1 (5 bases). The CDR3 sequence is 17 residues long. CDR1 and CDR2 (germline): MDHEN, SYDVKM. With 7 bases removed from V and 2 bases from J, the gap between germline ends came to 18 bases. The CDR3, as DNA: TGTGCCAGCACAACCCCCGTTGGGGGGGCCTATAATTCACCCCTCCACTTT. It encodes CASTTPVGGAYNSPLHF.

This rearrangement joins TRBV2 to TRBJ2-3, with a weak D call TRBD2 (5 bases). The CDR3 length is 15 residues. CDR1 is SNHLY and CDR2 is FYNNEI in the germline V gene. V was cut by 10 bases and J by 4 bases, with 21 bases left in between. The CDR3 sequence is CATNRGSRVPDTQYF. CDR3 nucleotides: TGTGCCACAAACCGGGGTTCACGGGTGCCAGATACGCAGTATTTT.

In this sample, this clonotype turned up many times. Here the CDR3 DNA reads TGTGCCAGCAGTGAATTAAAGCGGACGTCGGGGGAGACCCAGTACTTC. Translation: CASSELKRTSGETQYF. The rearrangement uses TRBV25-1 and TRBJ2-5, with a possible D match to TRBD2 (5 bases). This CDR3 contains 16 residues. The germline V gene has CDR1 MGHDK and CDR2 SYGVNS. Deletions cut 1 base from V and 5 bases from J, with 17 bases between.

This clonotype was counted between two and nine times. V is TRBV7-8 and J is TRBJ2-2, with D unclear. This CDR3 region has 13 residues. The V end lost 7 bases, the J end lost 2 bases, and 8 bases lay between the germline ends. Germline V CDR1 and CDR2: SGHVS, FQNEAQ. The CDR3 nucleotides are TGTGCCAGCAACCAGACTAACACCGGGGAGCTGTTTTTT. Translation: CASNQTNTGELFF.

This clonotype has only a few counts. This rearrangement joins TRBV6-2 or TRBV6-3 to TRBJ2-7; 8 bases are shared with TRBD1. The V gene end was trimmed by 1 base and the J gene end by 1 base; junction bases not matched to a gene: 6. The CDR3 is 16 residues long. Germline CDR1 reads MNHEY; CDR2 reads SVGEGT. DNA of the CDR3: TGTGCCAGCAGTTACTTCATAGACAGGGGATCCTACGAGCAGTACTTC. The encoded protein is CASSYFIDRGSYEQYF.

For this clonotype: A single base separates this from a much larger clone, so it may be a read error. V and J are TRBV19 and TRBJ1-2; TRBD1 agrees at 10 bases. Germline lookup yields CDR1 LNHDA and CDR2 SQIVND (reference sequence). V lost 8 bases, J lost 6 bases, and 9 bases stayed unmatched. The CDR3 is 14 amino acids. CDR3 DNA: TGTGCCAGTGGTGCGGGACAGGGGTATCATGGCTACACCTTC. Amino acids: CASGAGQGYHGYTF.

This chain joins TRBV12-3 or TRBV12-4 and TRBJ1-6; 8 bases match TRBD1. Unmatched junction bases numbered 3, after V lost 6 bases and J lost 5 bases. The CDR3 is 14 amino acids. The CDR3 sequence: CASSYRGNNSPLHF. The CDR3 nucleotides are TGTGCCAGCAGCTACAGGGGGAATAATTCACCCCTCCACTTT.

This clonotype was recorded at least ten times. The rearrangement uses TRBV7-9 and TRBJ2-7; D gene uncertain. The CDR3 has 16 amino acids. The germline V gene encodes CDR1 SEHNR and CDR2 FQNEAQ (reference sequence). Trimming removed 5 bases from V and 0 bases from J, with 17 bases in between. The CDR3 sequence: CASSTFRAQSSYEQYF. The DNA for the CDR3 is TGTGCCAGCAGCACCTTCCGGGCCCAAAGCTCCTACGAGCAGTACTTC.

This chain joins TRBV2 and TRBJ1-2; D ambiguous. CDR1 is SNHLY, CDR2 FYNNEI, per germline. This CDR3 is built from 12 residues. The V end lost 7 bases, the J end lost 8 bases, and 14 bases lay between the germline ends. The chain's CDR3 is CASTGRFGGYTF. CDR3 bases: TGTGCCAGCACCGGGAGGTTCGGCGGCTACACCTTC.

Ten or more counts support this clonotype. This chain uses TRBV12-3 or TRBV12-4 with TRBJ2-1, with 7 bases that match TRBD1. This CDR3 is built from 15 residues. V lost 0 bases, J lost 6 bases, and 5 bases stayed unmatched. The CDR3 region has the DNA TGTGCCAGCAGTTTAGCAGGGGGCGTAGGCAATGAGCAGTTCTTC. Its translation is CASSLAGGVGNEQFF.

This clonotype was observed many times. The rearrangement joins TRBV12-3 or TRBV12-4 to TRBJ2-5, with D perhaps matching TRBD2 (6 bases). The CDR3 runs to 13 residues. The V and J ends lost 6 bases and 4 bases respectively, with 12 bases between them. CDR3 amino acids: CASRTGAGETQYF. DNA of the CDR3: TGTGCCAGCAGAACGGGAGCCGGAGAGACCCAGTACTTC.

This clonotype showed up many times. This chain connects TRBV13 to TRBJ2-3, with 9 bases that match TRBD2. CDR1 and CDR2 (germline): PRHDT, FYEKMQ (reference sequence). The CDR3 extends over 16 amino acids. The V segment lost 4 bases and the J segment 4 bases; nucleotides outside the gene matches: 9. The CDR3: CASSSPGREGPDTQYF. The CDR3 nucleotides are TGTGCCAGCAGCTCCCCCGGGCGGGAGGGCCCAGATACGCAGTATTTT.

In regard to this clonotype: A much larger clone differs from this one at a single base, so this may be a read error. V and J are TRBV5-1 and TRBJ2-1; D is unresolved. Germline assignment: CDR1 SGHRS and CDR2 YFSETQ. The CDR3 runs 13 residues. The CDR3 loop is CASGLVPENEQFF. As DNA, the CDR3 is TGCGCCAGCGGCTTGGTGCCCGAGAATGAGCAGTTCTTC. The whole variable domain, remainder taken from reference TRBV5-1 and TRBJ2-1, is KAGVTQTPRYLIKTRGQQVTLSCSPISGHRSVSWYQQTPGQGLQFLFEYFSETQRNKGNFPGRFSGRQFSNSRSEMNVSTLELGDSALYLCASGLVPENEQFFGPGTRLTVL.

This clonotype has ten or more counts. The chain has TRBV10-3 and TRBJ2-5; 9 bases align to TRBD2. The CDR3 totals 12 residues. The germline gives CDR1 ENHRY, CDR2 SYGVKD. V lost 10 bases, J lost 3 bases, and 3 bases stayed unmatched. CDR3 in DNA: TGTGCCACCCGGACTAGCGAAGAGACCCAGTACTTC. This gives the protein CATRTSEETQYF.

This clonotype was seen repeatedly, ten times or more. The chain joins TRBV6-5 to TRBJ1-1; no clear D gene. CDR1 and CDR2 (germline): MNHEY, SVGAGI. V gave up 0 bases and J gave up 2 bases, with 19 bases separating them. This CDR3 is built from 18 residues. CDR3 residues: CASSYSPRERTRNTEAFF. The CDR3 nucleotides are TGTGCCAGCAGTTACTCGCCGAGGGAGCGAACCAGAAACACTGAAGCTTTCTTT.